Following are 29 T cell receptor beta chains from one sample sequenced in a study of T cells in Graves' hyperthyroidism and ophthalmopathy (dated by TCRdb to about 2019). Library preparation employed multiplex PCR. The sample was run on an Illumina HiSeq 2000. Amplification of TCR beta CDR3 regions was carried out from RNA transcripts. The first round of RT-PCR for the TCR CDR3 was performed with the HTBI primer set and the Qiagen OneStep RT-PCR kit. In-frame beta chains were kept once TCRdb had trimmed the public reads at Q25 with fastp and called clones with MiXCR. Merged by CDR3 protein, the rows form single entries marked with the most common genes and DNA. The sample profile shows 600,000 to 900,000 distinct CDR3 sequences; 16% of them were found once. The ten top clones hold around 8.1% of the sample. Source material: blood. All receptors derive from a man between 18 and 29 years old with Graves' hyperthyroidism.

This clonotype has ten or more counts. The genes are TRBV28 and TRBJ2-4; 9 bases agree with TRBD1. V lost 5 bases and J lost 0; bases outside the gene matches: 8. CDR3 size: 17 residues. From germline, CDR1 is MDHEN and CDR2 SYDVKM. The CDR3 DNA sequence: TGTGCCAGCAGTGCCCAGGGACAGGGATTAGCCAAAAACATTCAGTACTTC. It yields the protein CASSAQGQGLAKNIQYF.

This clonotype was found many times. The chain recombines TRBV20-1 with TRBJ2-7, with 10 bases matching TRBD2. The germline V gene has CDR1 DFQATT and CDR2 SNEGSKA (reference sequence). The CDR3 is made up of 17 amino acids. J was trimmed by 3 bases and V by 3 bases; bases with no gene match: 14. CDR3 coding DNA: TGCAGTGCTAGGGGCCGAGGACTAGCGGAACCTTTCTACGAGCAGTACTTC. Encoded protein: CSARGRGLAEPFYEQYF.

The chain carries TRBV25-1 and TRBJ2-5; D possibly corresponds to TRBD2 (6 bases). Deletions cut 3 bases from V and 5 bases from J, with 10 bases between. Germline V CDR1 and CDR2: MGHDK, SYGVNS. The CDR3 consists of 13 residues. This CDR3 is CASSDWAGETQYF. The CDR3 DNA reads as TGTGCCAGCAGTGATTGGGCGGGGGAGACCCAGTACTTC.

This clonotype was detected many times. The J gene is TRBJ2-3, the V gene TRBV12-3 or TRBV12-4; D possibly matches TRBD1 or TRBD2 (6 bases each). Between the trimmed V and J ends, which lost 8 bases and 0 bases, there was a span of 15 bases. The CDR3 extends over 15 amino acids. The CDR3 protein is CASGGLEPSTDTQYF. CDR3 bases: TGTGCCAGCGGGGGGCTAGAACCCAGCACAGATACGCAGTATTTT.

This clonotype was detected only a few times. V usage is TRBV27 and J usage is TRBJ2-3; TRBD1 matches 11 bases. Trimming removed 5 bases from V and 7 bases from J; junction bases left unmatched: 5. In germline, CDR1 is MNHEY, CDR2 SMNVEV (reference sequence). The length of the CDR3 is 14 residues. DNA of the CDR3: TGTGCCAGCAGTCCCGGACAGGGGGCGAATACGCAGTATTTT. Residues: CASSPGQGANTQYF.

This clonotype was counted many times. The chain combines TRBV30 with TRBJ1-1; TRBD1 might be the D (5 bases). Germline V gene data show CDR1 as GTSNPN and CDR2 as SVGIG (reference sequence). CDR3 size: 13 residues. V shed 4 bases and J shed 1 base, with 10 bases lying between them. Written as DNA, the CDR3 is TGTGCCTGGACCCGACAGACGAACACTGAAGCTTTCTTT. It translates to CAWTRQTNTEAFF.

The rearrangement uses TRBV11-2 and TRBJ2-1, with D tentatively TRBD2 (6 bases). The CDR3 length is 16 residues. In germline, CDR1 is SGHAT, CDR2 FQNNGV. With 2 bases removed from V and 4 bases from J, the gap between germline ends came to 15 bases. CDR3 sequence reads: CASSLRFSGVYNEQFF. Written as DNA, the CDR3 is TGTGCCAGCAGCTTAAGGTTCTCGGGGGTTTACAATGAGCAGTTCTTC.

This clonotype was observed a single time. The DNA of the CDR3 is TGTGCCAGCAGTCCAACGTATGGGGGTTTGGGTCAGCCCCAGCATTTT. Protein sequence: CASSPTYGGLGQPQHF. The chain recombines TRBV27 with TRBJ1-5; D perhaps matches TRBD1 (5 bases). V lost 5 bases to trimming and J lost 6 bases, with 20 bases between them. The CDR3 sequence is 16 residues long. The germline gives CDR1 MNHEY, CDR2 SMNVEV (reference sequence).

In regard to this clonotype: This may arise from a read error, as a much more abundant clone is one base away. The chain's CDR3 is CASSSRHSAGEQYF. The CDR3 DNA reads TGTGCCAGCAGCTCCCGCCACTCAGCCGGCGAGCAGTACTTC. The chain joins TRBV7-3 to TRBJ2-7; D gene unclear. V was shortened by 4 bases and J by 6 bases, with 16 bases between the two germline ends. The CDR3 covers 14 residues. Germline-derived CDR1 and CDR2 are SGHTA and FQGTGA. Full variable domain (outside the CDR3, taken from reference TRBV7-3 and TRBJ2-7): GAGVSQTPSNKVTEKGKYVELRCDPISGHTALYWYRQSLGQGPEFLIYFQGTGAADDSGLPNDRFFAVRPEGSVSTLKIQRTERGDSAVYLCASSSRHSAGEQYFGPGTRLTVT.

V usage is TRBV5-4 and J usage is TRBJ2-1; D unclear. This CDR3 contains 16 residues. Trimming took off 3 bases at V and 0 bases at J, with 13 bases between the two ends. CDR1 SGHNT and CDR2 YYREEE come from the germline V gene (reference sequence). In DNA form, the CDR3 reads TGTGCCAGCAGCTCCCCACCCCTGAGCTCCTACAATGAGCAGTTCTTC. Translated, it gives CASSSPPLSSYNEQFF.

This clonotype was seen a handful of times. The chain is built from TRBV12-5 and TRBJ1-2; the D gene is possibly TRBD1 (5 bases). Per the germline V gene, CDR1 is LGHNT and CDR2 is FRNRAP. The V and J ends lost 3 bases and 0 bases respectively, with 8 bases between them. The CDR3 loop spans 14 amino acids. The DNA for the CDR3 is TGTGCTAGTGGTTTCCCGGACACTAACTATGGCTACACCTTC. Its protein is CASGFPDTNYGYTF.

Many counts were recorded for this clonotype. This chain connects TRBV2 to TRBJ2-1, with 7 positions matching TRBD1. V lost 0 bases and J lost 13; bases outside the gene matches: 6. This CDR3 comprises 13 residues. Germline assignment: CDR1 SNHLY and CDR2 FYNNEI. The CDR3 spells CASSEAQDRNQFF. The CDR3 bases are TGTGCCAGCAGTGAAGCGCAGGACAGGAACCAGTTCTTC.

This clonotype has at least ten counts. The J gene is TRBJ2-3, the V gene TRBV6-1, with 12 positions matching TRBD2. The J segment lost 4 bases and the V segment lost 6 bases, leaving 2 bases of the junction unmatched. CDR3 length equals 14 residues. The germline V gene encodes CDR1 MNHNS and CDR2 SASEGT. CDR3 DNA sequence: TGTGCCAGCAGCGGGACTAGCGGGTCAGATACGCAGTATTTT. Residues: CASSGTSGSDTQYF.

This clonotype was counted ten times or more. The genes are TRBV12-3 or TRBV12-4 and TRBJ2-3; 7 positions agree with TRBD2. V lost 5 bases, J lost 0 bases, and 11 bases stayed unmatched. The CDR3 consists of 17 residues. The CDR3 loop reads CASSATSELSSTDTQYF. In nucleotides, the CDR3 is TGTGCCAGCAGTGCAACTAGCGAATTATCTAGCACAGATACGCAGTATTTT.

The CDR3 coding sequence is TGTGCCAGCTCCTTGGGGCTCCGGCAGCCCCAGCATTTT. It specifies CASSLGLRQPQHF. The rearrangement links TRBV18 to TRBJ1-5, with D maybe TRBD1 (5 bases). With 6 bases removed from V and 7 bases from J, the gap between germline ends came to 13 bases. The CDR3 spans 13 residues. The germline V gene has CDR1 KGHSH and CDR2 LQKENI.

This chain links TRBV6-2 or TRBV6-3 with TRBJ2-3, with 8 bases that match TRBD1. Looked up from germline, CDR1 is MNHEY and CDR2 is SVGEGT. J gave up 4 bases and V 7 bases, and 16 bases lay outside the gene matches. The CDR3 consists of 17 residues. CDR3 bases: TGTGCCAGCATAGAGGACGCAGGGGGCGTGAGAGCAGATACGCAGTATTTT. It translates to CASIEDAGGVRADTQYF.

This clonotype was seen at least ten times. The J gene is TRBJ2-3, the V gene TRBV2; D uncertain. The CDR3 covers 14 residues. Germline V CDR1 and CDR2: SNHLY, FYNNEI. Trimming removed 10 bases at V and 1 base at J, with 15 bases between. CDR3 in DNA: TGTGCCAACTCTTGGACGCGCGGCACAGATACGCAGTATTTT. It encodes CANSWTRGTDTQYF.

This clonotype was detected only a few times. The chain carries TRBV7-3 and TRBJ2-1; D is possibly TRBD1 (6 bases). The CDR3 contains 13 residues. Germline CDR1 is SGHTA and CDR2 is FQGTGA. Deletions cut 2 bases from V and 5 bases from J, with 7 bases between. The CDR3 DNA follows: TGTGCCAGCAGCTTACGGACAGACAATGAGCAGTTCTTC. Amino acid sequence: CASSLRTDNEQFF.

The V call is TRBV7-3, the J call TRBJ2-2; the D is unclear. V was pared by 1 base and J by 4 bases, with 13 bases between. The CDR3 runs to 16 residues. Per germline, CDR1 SGHTA and CDR2 FQGTGA. CDR3 residues: CASSLIGSVGTGELFF. The CDR3 nucleotides read TGTGCCAGCAGCTTAATTGGCTCAGTTGGCACCGGGGAGCTGTTTTTT.

This clonotype was seen only a few times. The chain uses TRBV6-2 or TRBV6-3 and TRBJ2-2, with a weak D call TRBD2 (6 bases). CDR1 is MNHEY, CDR2 SVGEGT, per germline. V was clipped by 2 bases and J by 0 bases, with 10 bases between them. The CDR3 spans 16 residues. In DNA, the CDR3 is TGTGCCAGCAGTTACGTCTCGGGGGCGAACACCGGGGAGCTGTTTTTT. Its protein product is CASSYVSGANTGELFF.

This chain connects TRBV18 to TRBJ2-7; no reliable D call. Between the trimmed V and J ends, which lost 3 bases and 2 bases, there was a span of 14 bases. From germline, CDR1 is KGHSH and CDR2 LQKENI. The CDR3 covers 15 residues. The chain's CDR3 is CASSPRRSAPYEQYF. The CDR3 DNA is TGTGCCAGCTCACCGCGTCGATCTGCCCCCTACGAGCAGTACTTC.

This clonotype was observed a handful of times. The V and J genes are TRBV7-3 and TRBJ2-3; D remains unclear. Trimming removed 1 base at V and 6 bases at J, with 8 bases between. This CDR3 is built from 13 residues. CDR1 and CDR2 (germline): SGHTA, FQGTGA. The CDR3 DNA sequence: TGTGCCAGCAGCTTAATAGCCGGGGATACGCAGTATTTT. It yields the protein CASSLIAGDTQYF.

The sample holds many counts of this clonotype. The chain has TRBV20-1 and TRBJ1-1; D might be TRBD1 (6 bases). Germline V gives CDR1 DFQATT, CDR2 SNEGSKA (reference sequence). The V and J ends lost 3 bases and 2 bases respectively, with 13 bases between them. The CDR3 sequence is 14 residues long. CDR3 nucleotide sequence: TGCAGTGCTAGTGCCCTCAGGGGAAACACTGAAGCTTTCTTT. Amino acid sequence: CSASALRGNTEAFF.

As for this clonotype: At one end the junction does not follow the germline gene, possibly because of a read error. For the CDR3, the DNA is TGTGCCAGCTCATCCGGACGGAACTATCGCTACACCTTC. Amino acid sequence: CASSSGRNYRYTF. The chain employs TRBV18 and TRBJ1-2, with D unresolved. The CDR3 loop spans 13 amino acids. The germline CDR1 and CDR2 sequences are KGHSH and LQKENI.

This clonotype was counted a few times. The V gene is TRBV12-3 or TRBV12-4, the J gene TRBJ1-2; weak D call: TRBD1 (6 bases). Trimming removed 6 bases at V and 4 bases at J, with 21 bases between. This CDR3 is built from 16 residues. The CDR3 here is CASSQLGGQGRYGYTF. DNA for the CDR3: TGTGCCAGCAGCCAGCTCGGGGGGCAAGGTCGCTATGGCTACACCTTC.

This clonotype was found many times. CDR3 in DNA: TGTGCCAGCGGCGATCCAGGACAGGGTTATAATGAGCAGTTCTTC. Translated, it gives CASGDPGQGYNEQFF. The chain recombines TRBV18 with TRBJ2-1; 8 bases are shared with TRBD1. J was trimmed by 7 bases and V by 8 bases; bases with no gene match: 13. CDR1 is KGHSH and CDR2 is LQKENI in the germline V gene. The CDR3 is 15 residues long.

With respect to this clonotype: This may arise from a read error, as a much more abundant clone is one base away. The conserved final phenylalanine or tryptophan is absent from the CDR3, which likely points to a read error. The chain carries TRBV28 and TRBJ2-7; 8 positions match TRBD1. The CDR3 runs 15 residues. The V gene's germline CDR1 is MDHEN and CDR2 SYDVKM. J lost 0 bases, V lost 2 bases, and 3 bases had no gene match. The CDR3 is CASSLQGALSYEQYL. In nucleotides, the CDR3 is TGTGCCAGCAGTTTACAGGGGGCCCTCTCCTACGAGCAGTACCTC.

This clonotype was seen at least ten times. This chain uses TRBV24-1 with TRBJ1-4, with a tentative D call TRBD1 (5 bases). CDR1 is KGHDR, CDR2 SFDVKD, per germline. The CDR3 is made up of 15 amino acids. The ends were cut back, 3 bases at V and 5 bases at J, with 12 bases in the middle. CDR3 coding DNA: TGTGCCACCAGTGATACCCGTGGGGGGAATGAAAAACTGTTTTTT. Translated: CATSDTRGGNEKLFF.

This clonotype was found a few times. CDR3 bases: TGCGCCAGCTCGGGGGGCTGGGAAGCTTTCTTT. This codes for CASSGGWEAFF. The J gene is TRBJ1-1, the V gene TRBV5-1; TRBD1 might be the D (6 bases). The CDR3 sequence is 11 residues long. Germline CDR1 and CDR2: SGHRS and YFSETQ. Trimming took off 7 bases at V and 8 bases at J, with 12 bases between the two ends.